The clone carrying this T cell receptor (beta chain) occurred a few times. The sample belongs to a study of CD8 T cells in ankylosing spondylitis. TCRdb reanalysed the 5' RACE reads using MiXCR and keeps one entry per CDR3 protein. The sample lists around 90,000 distinct CDR3 sequences, around 30% occurring once. The sequencing input was blood, either unsorted or a sorted T cell fraction (not recorded which). The receptor comes from a male donor with ankylosing spondylitis or in good health (not recorded which).

CDR3 residues: CASSNSGRQPRADTQYF. CDR3 nucleotide sequence: TGTGCCAGCAGCAACAGCGGGAGGCAACCGAGAGCAGATACGCAGTATTTT. The V gene is TRBV6-1, the J gene TRBJ2-3; 9 bases match TRBD2. The CDR3 contains 17 residues. The junction had 14 bases not matched to a gene; V was cut back by 6 bases and J by 4 bases. Germline V gene sequence: CDR1 MNHNS, CDR2 SASEGT.